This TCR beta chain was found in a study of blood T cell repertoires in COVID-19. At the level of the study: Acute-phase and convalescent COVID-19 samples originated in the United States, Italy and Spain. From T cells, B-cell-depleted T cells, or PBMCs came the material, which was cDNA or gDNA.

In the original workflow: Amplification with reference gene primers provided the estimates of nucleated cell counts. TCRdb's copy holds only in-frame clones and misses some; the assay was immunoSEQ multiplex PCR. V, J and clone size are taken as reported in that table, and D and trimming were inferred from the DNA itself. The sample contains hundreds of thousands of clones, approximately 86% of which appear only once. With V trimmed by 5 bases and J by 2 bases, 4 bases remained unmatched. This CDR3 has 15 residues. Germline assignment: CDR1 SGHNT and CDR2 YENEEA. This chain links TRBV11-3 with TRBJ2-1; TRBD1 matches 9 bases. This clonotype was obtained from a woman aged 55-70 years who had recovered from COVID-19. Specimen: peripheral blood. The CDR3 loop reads CASSARQGAYNEQFF. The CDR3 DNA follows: TGTGCCAGCAGCGCCCGACAGGGGGCCTACAATGAGCAGTTCTTC.